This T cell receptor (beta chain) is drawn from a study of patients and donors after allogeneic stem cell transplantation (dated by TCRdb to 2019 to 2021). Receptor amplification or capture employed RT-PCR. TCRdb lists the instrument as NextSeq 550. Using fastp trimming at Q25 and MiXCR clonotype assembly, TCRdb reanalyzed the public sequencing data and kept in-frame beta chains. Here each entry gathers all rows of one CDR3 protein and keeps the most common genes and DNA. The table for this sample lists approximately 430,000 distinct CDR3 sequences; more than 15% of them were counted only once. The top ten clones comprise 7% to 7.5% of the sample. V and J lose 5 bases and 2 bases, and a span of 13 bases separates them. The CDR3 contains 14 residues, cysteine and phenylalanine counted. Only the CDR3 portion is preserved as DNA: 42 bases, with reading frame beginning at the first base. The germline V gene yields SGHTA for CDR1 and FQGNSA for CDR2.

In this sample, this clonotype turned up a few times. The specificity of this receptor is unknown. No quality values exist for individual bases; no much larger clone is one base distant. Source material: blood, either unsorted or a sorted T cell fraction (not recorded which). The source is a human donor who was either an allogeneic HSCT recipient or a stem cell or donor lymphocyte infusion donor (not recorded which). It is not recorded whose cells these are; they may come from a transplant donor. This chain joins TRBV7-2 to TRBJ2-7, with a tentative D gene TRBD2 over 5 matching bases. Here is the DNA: TGTGCCAGCAGCCCACTAGGGCCCCCCTACGAGCAGTACTTC. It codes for CASSPLGPPYEQYF.